Listed here are 11 T cell receptor beta chains from one sample, sequenced in a study of T cells after yellow fever vaccination. TCRdb processed the 5' RACE reads anew with MiXCR; each CDR3 protein has one entry. The data contain a few hundred thousand distinct CDR3 sequences, 7% to 9% of them seen just once; the ten biggest clones take up approximately 16%. The material sequenced was PBMCs, taken about 41 days after the first yellow fever vaccination. The receptors here all came from a man younger than 35 who received the YFV17D yellow fever vaccine.

This clonotype was found a few times. The V gene is TRBV7-2, the J gene TRBJ1-1; maybe TRBD1 (6 bases). CDR1 and CDR2 from the germline V gene are SGHTA and FQGNSA. V gave up 5 bases and J gave up 6 bases, with 16 bases separating them. This CDR3 has 14 residues. The CDR3 DNA sequence: TGTGCCAGCAGCCGGACAGTCACTATCCCTGAAGCTTTCTTT. This sequence encodes CASSRTVTIPEAFF.

In its sample, this clonotype was seen a few times. The rearrangement links TRBV29-1 to TRBJ1-3; 7 bases fit TRBD1. V shed 6 bases and J 4 bases; nucleotides not matched to a gene: 12. The CDR3 sequence is 15 residues long. Germline CDR1 is SQVTM and CDR2 is ANQGSEA. The CDR3 reads CSVPFPGQEGNTIYF. The CDR3 coding sequence is TGCAGCGTCCCATTCCCAGGACAGGAGGGAAACACCATATATTTT.

The CDR3 nucleotides are TGTGCCAGCAGTTACTCGACTGGCTTCCCCCTGGGCCAGATAACCTACGAGCAGTACTTC. This codes for CASSYSTGFPLGQITYEQYF. This chain links TRBV6-2 or TRBV6-3 with TRBJ2-7; D is undetermined. Germline CDR1 and CDR2: MNHEY and SVGEGT. V was shortened by 0 bases and J by 2 bases, with 26 bases between the two germline ends. The CDR3 is 20 amino acids.

The chain joins TRBV7-7 to TRBJ1-4; 7 positions agree with TRBD1. The V segment lost 1 base and the J segment 0 bases; nucleotides outside the gene matches: 11. The CDR3 is 19 residues long. Germline CDR1 reads SSHAT; CDR2 reads FNYEAQ (reference sequence). DNA of the CDR3: TGTGCCAGCAGCTTAGGGGGACAGTTTTACCCTGCAACTAATGAAAAACTGTTTTTT. This codes for CASSLGGQFYPATNEKLFF.

This chain joins TRBV12-3 or TRBV12-4 and TRBJ1-1; possibly TRBD1 for D (5 bases). This CDR3 is 13 amino acids long. The V end was cut by 7 bases, the J end by 4 bases, with 13 bases between. DNA for the CDR3: TGTGCCAGCACGCGACAGAGGAGCACTGAAGCTTTCTTT. Encoded protein: CASTRQRSTEAFF.

V is TRBV20-1 and J is TRBJ2-5, with TRBD2 matching over 8 bases. J lost 5 bases, V lost 6 bases, and 5 bases had no gene match. This CDR3 has 12 amino acids. Germline CDR1 reads DFQATT; CDR2 reads SNEGSKA (reference sequence). The DNA for the CDR3 is TGCAGTGCCCCCGGACTAGCCGAGACCCAGTACTTC. This codes for CSAPGLAETQYF.

This clonotype has a handful of counts. The chain combines TRBV6-1 with TRBJ1-4; D is unresolved. V dropped 6 bases and J dropped 0 bases, with 8 bases sitting between them. The CDR3 totals 14 residues. Germline V lookup: CDR1 MNHNS, CDR2 SASEGT. The CDR3 bases are TGTGCCAGCAGGCGGACGTCAACTAATGAAAAACTGTTTTTT. Residues: CASRRTSTNEKLFF.

The chain carries TRBV29-1 and TRBJ2-1; 11 positions match TRBD2. This CDR3 has 19 residues. J lost 2 bases, V lost 6 bases, and 18 bases had no gene match. Per germline, CDR1 SQVTM and CDR2 ANQGSEA. CDR3 region: CSVYALGASGGFPYNEQFF. CDR3 sequence (DNA): TGCAGCGTCTACGCTCTAGGGGCTAGCGGGGGGTTCCCCTACAATGAGCAGTTCTTC.

As DNA, the CDR3 is TGTGCCAGCAGTTACTCTCCTAGCGCGCCAGATACGCAGTATTTT. Translation: CASSYSPSAPDTQYF. The V gene is TRBV6-5, the J gene TRBJ2-3, with D possibly matching TRBD2 (6 bases). V gave up 0 bases and J gave up 4 bases, with 11 bases separating them. CDR1 is MNHEY, CDR2 SVGAGI, per germline. CDR3 size: 15 residues.

The chain uses TRBV6-1 and TRBJ1-1; weak D call: TRBD1 (5 bases). The CDR3 consists of 13 residues. V lost 9 bases to trimming and J lost 4 bases, with 15 bases between them. Germline V gene sequence: CDR1 MNHNS, CDR2 SASEGT. The DNA of the CDR3 is TGTGCCAGTTACAGGTTCGGGGCCACTGAAGCTTTCTTT. It specifies CASYRFGATEAFF.

The sample holds many counts of this clonotype. The CDR3 coding sequence is TGTGCCTGGAGCAGGCAGGCATATGGCTACACCTTC. Translating it yields CAWSRQAYGYTF. The V and J genes are TRBV30 and TRBJ1-2; D gene ambiguous. This CDR3 spans 12 amino acids. The V end was cut by 3 bases, the J end by 5 bases, with 10 bases between. CDR1 is GTSNPN and CDR2 is SVGIG in the germline V gene (reference sequence).